Listed below are T cell receptor beta chains from one sample, sequenced in a study of T cell repertoires in cytomegalovirus infection. TCRdb reprocessed the reads with MiXCR, giving one entry per CDR3 protein. The sample consists of fewer than 700,000 distinct CDR3 sequences, roughly 26% of them appearing once. The sample taken for sequencing was CD8+ T cells from PBMCs. The receptors stem from a human donor in good health (CMV status not recorded). Some clones in this sample may be carry-over from other donors' samples. CDR3s include the opening cysteine and the closing phenylalanine or tryptophan. The D gene is left open where the match is weak. Clone size is shown for a subset of rows, as once, few, many or a class of expanded clone.

j_call	clone_size	v_call	d_call	cdr3_aa	cdr3_nt
TRBJ1-1	many	TRBV7-9	-	CASSSPAVRGAFF	TGTGCCAGCAGCTCCCCGGCGGTCAGGGGAGCTTTCTTT
TRBJ2-1	many	TRBV28	-	CASSLTTGEVGVYNEQFF	TGTGCCAGCAGTTTAACGACAGGTGAGGTGGGAGTCTACAATGAGCAGTTCTTC
TRBJ1-6	once	TRBV14	-	CASSQEGPVNNSPLHF	TGTGCCAGCAGCCAAGAAGGCCCGGTCAATAATTCACCCCTCCACTTT
TRBJ1-2	-	TRBV28	-	CASSPRRGARYTDYGYTF	TGTGCCAGCAGTCCCCGGCGGGGGGCGCGGTATACCGACTATGGCTACACCTTC
TRBJ2-3	-	TRBV7-9	TRBD2	CASSPWAGGVDTQYF	TGTGCCAGCAGCCCCTGGGCGGGGGGCGTAGATACGCAGTATTTT
TRBJ1-5	few	TRBV6-2/TRBV6-3	-	CASTETRGNQPQHF	TGTGCCAGCACCGAGACCCGGGGCAATCAGCCCCAGCATTTT
TRBJ2-1	-	TRBV10-3	-	CAITGKRADEQFF	TGTGCCATCACTGGAAAGAGGGCGGATGAGCAGTTCTTC
TRBJ1-1	many	TRBV6-2/TRBV6-3	-	CASSPGANEAFF	TGTGCCAGCAGCCCCGGGGCGAATGAAGCTTTCTTT
TRBJ1-6	-	TRBV20-1	-	CSARDHGVGDGSPLHF	TGCAGTGCTAGAGATCATGGAGTAGGGGACGGTTCACCCCTCCACTTT
TRBJ1-5	-	TRBV7-9	-	CASSPSGHSNQPQHF	TGTGCCAGCAGCCCTTCGGGACACAGCAATCAGCCCCAGCATTTT
TRBJ2-3	many	TRBV7-6	TRBD2	CASSKGLAGTSTDTQYF	TGTGCCAGCAGCAAGGGACTAGCGGGGACAAGCACAGATACGCAGTATTTT
TRBJ1-1	-	TRBV5-5	TRBD1	CASSSGQGSEAFF	TGTGCCAGCAGCTCGGGACAGGGGAGTGAAGCTTTCTTT
TRBJ2-7	few	TRBV27	TRBD2	CASSPGLAGQEQYF	TGTGCCAGCAGTCCGGGACTAGCGGGGCAAGAGCAGTACTTC
TRBJ1-1	many	TRBV7-9	-	CASSFLTGPEAFF	TGTGCCAGCAGCTTCCTTACAGGGCCAGAAGCTTTCTTT
TRBJ1-1	-	TRBV20-1	-	CSAVAIGATEAFF	TGCAGTGCAGTCGCGATTGGGGCCACTGAAGCTTTCTTT
TRBJ1-1	few	TRBV7-8	-	CASSLWDWRGNTEAFF	TGTGCCAGCAGCTTATGGGATTGGAGGGGGAACACTGAAGCTTTCTTT
TRBJ2-3	many	TRBV5-5	TRBD2	CASSLEQRGPRDTQYF	TGTGCCAGCAGCTTGGAACAGCGGGGGCCGAGAGATACGCAGTATTTT
TRBJ2-3	many	TRBV7-2	TRBD2	CASSIAGVTDTQYF	TGTGCCAGCAGTATAGCGGGGGTCACAGATACGCAGTATTTT
TRBJ1-1	many	TRBV18	-	CASSPAGLSDTEAFF	TGTGCCAGCTCACCAGCGGGGCTCTCGGACACTGAAGCTTTCTTT
TRBJ2-5	few	TRBV20-1	-	CSAGGRFGETQYF	TGCAGTGCTGGGGGACGCTTCGGAGAGACCCAGTACTTC
TRBJ2-5	many	TRBV7-2	TRBD2	CASSLGLAGPEQETQYF	TGTGCCAGCAGCCTTGGACTAGCGGGGCCTGAACAAGAGACCCAGTACTTC
TRBJ2-2	few	TRBV6-6	-	CASSYSPAGTGELFF	TGTGCCAGCAGTTACTCCCCCGCAGGGACCGGGGAGCTGTTTTTT
TRBJ1-1	-	TRBV19	-	CASSWRMNTEAFF	TGTGCCAGTAGTTGGCGGATGAACACTGAAGCTTTCTTT
TRBJ2-1	-	TRBV28	-	CASSIFGGGGAHEQFF	TGTGCCAGCAGTATCTTTGGTGGAGGGGGCGCGCATGAGCAGTTCTTC
TRBJ2-2	-	TRBV2	-	CASKGQTGELFF	TGTGCCAGCAAAGGACAGACCGGGGAGCTGTTTTTT
TRBJ2-5	-	TRBV7-1	TRBD2	CAIRGETRYF	TGTGCGATCCGGGGGGAGACCCGGTACTTC
TRBJ1-1	-	TRBV6-8	-	CSSSTGAPDLAEAFF	TGTTCCAGCAGCACCGGCGCCCCAGATTTAGCTGAAGCTTTCTTT
TRBJ2-5	few	TRBV27	TRBD1	CATKEGAGETQYF	TGTGCCACGAAAGAGGGGGCCGGGGAGACCCAGTACTTC
TRBJ2-5	-	TRBV29-1	-	CSVEDLSAETQYF	TGCAGCGTTGAAGACCTCTCTGCGGAGACCCAGTACTTC
TRBJ2-7	-	TRBV20-1	TRBD2	CSARDSGLAYEQYF	TGCAGTGCTAGAGATTCAGGACTAGCTTACGAGCAGTACTTC
TRBJ2-3	-	TRBV25-1	-	CASSGHRVTDTQYF	TGTGCCAGCAGTGGTCACAGGGTTACAGATACGCAGTATTTT
TRBJ2-7	few	TRBV5-6	-	CASSLIGGREQYF	TGTGCCAGCAGCTTGATAGGGGGTCGGGAGCAGTACTTC
TRBJ2-7	many	TRBV7-6	TRBD1	CASSPSRGYEQYF	TGTGCCAGCTCCCCTTCCAGGGGGTACGAGCAGTACTTC
TRBJ1-1	few	TRBV20-1	-	CSALTGEAFF	TGCAGTGCACTTACAGGTGAAGCTTTCTTT
TRBJ2-2	-	TRBV24-1	TRBD1	CATSDPTGGTGELFF	TGTGCCACCAGTGACCCGACAGGGGGGACCGGGGAGCTGTTTTTT
TRBJ2-2	-	TRBV15	-	CATSRVGDGELFF	TGTGCCACCAGCAGAGTGGGGGACGGGGAGCTGTTTTTT
TRBJ2-5	-	TRBV28	-	CASSPTREQETQYF	TGTGCCAGCAGTCCGACCAGGGAACAAGAGACCCAGTACTTC
TRBJ2-1	-	TRBV15	TRBD1	CATSREGPGTGVNNEQFF	TGTGCCACCAGCAGAGAGGGCCCGGGGACAGGGGTTAACAATGAGCAGTTCTTC
TRBJ2-3	few	TRBV20-1	TRBD2	CSAQGLAGEADTQYF	TGCAGTGCCCAAGGACTAGCGGGCGAGGCAGATACGCAGTATTTT
TRBJ1-5	-	TRBV19	-	CASSILGGFSNQPQHF	TGTGCCAGTAGTATACTAGGAGGGTTCAGCAATCAGCCCCAGCATTTT
TRBJ2-7	few	TRBV25-1	-	CASSNKGGPYEQYF	TGTGCCAGCAGTAATAAGGGCGGCCCCTACGAGCAGTACTTC
TRBJ1-1	many	TRBV7-6	-	CASSWDAGNTEAFF	TGTGCCAGCAGCTGGGACGCGGGGAACACTGAAGCTTTCTTT
TRBJ2-5	few	TRBV12-3/TRBV12-4	TRBD1	CASSWNRQGAKETQYF	TGTGCCAGCAGTTGGAATCGACAGGGAGCAAAAGAGACCCAGTACTTC
TRBJ2-2	many	TRBV14	-	CASSQTWGPGVGELFF	TGTGCCAGCAGCCAAACTTGGGGACCTGGTGTCGGGGAGCTGTTTTTT
TRBJ1-2	many	TRBV7-9	-	CASSSMRGYYGYTF	TGTGCCAGCAGCTCCATGAGGGGTTACTATGGCTACACCTTC
TRBJ2-5	few	TRBV20-1	-	CSARDNRGQETQYF	TGCAGTGCTAGAGATAACCGCGGACAAGAGACCCAGTACTTC
TRBJ1-5	once	TRBV19	-	CVSSPRGGLDLHSNQPQHF	TGTGTCAGTAGTCCCCGCGGGGGCTTGGACCTTCATAGCAATCAGCCCCAGCATTTT
TRBJ2-7	-	TRBV7-9	-	CASSSNTGTYEQYF	TGTGCCAGCAGCTCAAACACAGGTACCTACGAGCAGTACTTC
TRBJ2-3	many	TRBV19	TRBD2	CASSIGAGGPDTQYF	TGTGCCAGTAGTATCGGAGCGGGGGGGCCAGATACGCAGTATTTT